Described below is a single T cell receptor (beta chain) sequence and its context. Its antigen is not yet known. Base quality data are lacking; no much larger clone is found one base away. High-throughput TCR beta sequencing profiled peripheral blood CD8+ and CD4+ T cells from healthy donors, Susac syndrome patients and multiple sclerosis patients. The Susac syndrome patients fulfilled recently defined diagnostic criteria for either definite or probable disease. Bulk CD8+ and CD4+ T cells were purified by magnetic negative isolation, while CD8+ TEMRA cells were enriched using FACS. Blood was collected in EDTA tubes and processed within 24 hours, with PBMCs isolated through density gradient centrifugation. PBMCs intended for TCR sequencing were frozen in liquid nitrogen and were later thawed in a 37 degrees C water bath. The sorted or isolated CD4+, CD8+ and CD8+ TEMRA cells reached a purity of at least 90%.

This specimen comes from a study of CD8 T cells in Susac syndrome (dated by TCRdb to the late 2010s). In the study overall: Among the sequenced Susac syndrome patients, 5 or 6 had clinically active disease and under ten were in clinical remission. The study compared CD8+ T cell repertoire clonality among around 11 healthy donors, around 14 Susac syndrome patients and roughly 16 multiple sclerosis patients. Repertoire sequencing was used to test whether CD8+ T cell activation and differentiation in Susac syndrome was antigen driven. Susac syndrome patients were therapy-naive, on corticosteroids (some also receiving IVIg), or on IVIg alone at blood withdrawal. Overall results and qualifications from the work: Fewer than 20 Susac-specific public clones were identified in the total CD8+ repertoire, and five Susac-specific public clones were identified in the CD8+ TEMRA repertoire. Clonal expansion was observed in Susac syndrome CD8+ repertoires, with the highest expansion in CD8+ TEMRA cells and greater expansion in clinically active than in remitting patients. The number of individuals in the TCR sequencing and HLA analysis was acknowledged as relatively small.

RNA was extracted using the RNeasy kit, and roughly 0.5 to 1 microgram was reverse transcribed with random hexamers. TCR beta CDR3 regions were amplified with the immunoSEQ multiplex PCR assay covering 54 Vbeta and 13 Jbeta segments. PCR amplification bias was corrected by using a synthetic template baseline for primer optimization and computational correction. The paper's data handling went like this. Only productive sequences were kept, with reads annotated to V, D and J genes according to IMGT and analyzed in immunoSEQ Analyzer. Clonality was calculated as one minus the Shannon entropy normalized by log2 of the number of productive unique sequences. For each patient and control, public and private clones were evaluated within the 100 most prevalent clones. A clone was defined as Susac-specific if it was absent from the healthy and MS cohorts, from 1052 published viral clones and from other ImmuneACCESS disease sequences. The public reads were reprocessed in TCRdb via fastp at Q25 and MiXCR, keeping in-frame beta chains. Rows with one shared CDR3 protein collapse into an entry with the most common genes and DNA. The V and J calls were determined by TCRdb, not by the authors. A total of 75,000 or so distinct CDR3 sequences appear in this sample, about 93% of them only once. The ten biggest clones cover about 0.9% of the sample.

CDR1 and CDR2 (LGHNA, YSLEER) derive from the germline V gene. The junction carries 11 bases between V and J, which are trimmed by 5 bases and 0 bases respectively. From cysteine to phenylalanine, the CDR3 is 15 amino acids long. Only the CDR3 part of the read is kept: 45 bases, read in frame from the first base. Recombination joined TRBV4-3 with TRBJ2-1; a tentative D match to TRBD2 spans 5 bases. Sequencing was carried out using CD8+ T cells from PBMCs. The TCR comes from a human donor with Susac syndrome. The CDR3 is CASSSDFSSYNEQFF. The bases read TGCGCCAGCAGCTCGGACTTCAGCTCCTACAATGAGCAGTTCTTC.